This passage covers 25 T cell receptor beta chains from one sample sequenced in a study of neurological immune-mediated disorders (dated by TCRdb to the late 2010s). Library preparation used 5' RACE. The data were produced on an Illumina HiSeq 2500. TCRdb handled the public reads itself, with Q25 trimming in fastp and clone calling in MiXCR, and kept productive beta chains. Every CDR3 protein is listed once, alongside the most common genes and DNA of its rows. In all, the sample holds 55,000 to 75,000 distinct CDR3 sequences, and around 5.2% of those were seen once. 2.8% of the sample comes from the top ten. Sequenced: PBMCs. The receptor set was obtained from a woman in her twenties or thirties with multiple sclerosis.

This chain joins TRBV20-1 and TRBJ2-2; the D is unclear. Germline V gene sequence: CDR1 DFQATT, CDR2 SNEGSKA (reference sequence). CDR3 length equals 15 residues. V was trimmed by 0 bases and J by 3 bases, leaving 11 bases between them. CDR3 coding DNA: TGCAGTGCTAGAGACCCTAGGCAGGACACCGGGGAGCTGTTTTTT. Amino acids: CSARDPRQDTGELFF.

This clonotype has at least ten counts. The chain links TRBV6-1 to TRBJ2-7; 7 nucleotides match TRBD1. The trim removed 2 bases at V and 2 bases at J, leaving 9 bases unmatched. Germline assignment: CDR1 MNHNS and CDR2 SASEGT. CDR3 length equals 16 residues. The CDR3 DNA is TGTGCCAGCAGTGAATTCCCCATTCAGGGGGCCTACGAGCAGTACTTC. It encodes CASSEFPIQGAYEQYF.

This clonotype was recorded many times. The chain uses TRBV7-3 and TRBJ2-1, with D possibly being TRBD1 (5 bases). This CDR3 contains 14 residues. V dropped 5 bases and J dropped 6 bases, with 14 bases sitting between them. The V gene's germline CDR1 is SGHTA and CDR2 FQGTGA. CDR3 nucleotide sequence: TGTGCCAGCAGCCCGGCAGGGCTTAGCAATGAGCAGTTCTTC. Its translation is CASSPAGLSNEQFF. Drawing the rest from reference TRBV7-3 and TRBJ2-1, the complete variable domain is GAGVSQTPSNKVTEKGKYVELRCDPISGHTALYWYRQSLGQGPEFLIYFQGTGAADDSGLPNDRFFAVRPEGSVSTLKIQRTERGDSAVYLCASSPAGLSNEQFFGPGTRLTVL.

This clonotype occurred many times. The chain couples TRBV7-2 to TRBJ1-5, with no clear D. This CDR3 comprises 17 residues. Trimming took 1 base from V and 2 from J, leaving 15 bases between them. Germline V gene data show CDR1 as SGHTA and CDR2 as FQGNSA. CDR3 in DNA: TGTGCCAGCAGCTTAGGGAGCACACGGGCCGGCAATCAGCCCCAGCATTTT. It yields the protein CASSLGSTRAGNQPQHF.

This clonotype was seen many times. The V and J genes are TRBV5-1 and TRBJ2-7; 8 nucleotides match TRBD2. The V segment lost 6 bases and the J segment 3 bases; nucleotides outside the gene matches: 14. Germline-derived CDR1 and CDR2 are SGHRS and YFSETQ. The CDR3 is 16 residues long. In nucleotides, the CDR3 is TGCGCCAGCATAGGGGTGAGAAGCGGGGGACTCTACGAGCAGTACTTC. Protein: CASIGVRSGGLYEQYF.

This clonotype was counted many times. The chain is built from TRBV7-9 and TRBJ1-2, with 10 nucleotides matching TRBD1. The CDR3 is 14 amino acids. The germline V gene encodes CDR1 SEHNR and CDR2 FQNEAQ (reference sequence). Trimming at V came to 5 bases and at J to 3 bases, leaving 3 bases not matched to a gene. Here the CDR3 DNA reads TGTGCCAGCAGCAGGGGGACAGGGGACTATGGCTACACCTTC. Translated: CASSRGTGDYGYTF.

This clonotype was observed at least ten times. The chain couples TRBV12-3 or TRBV12-4 to TRBJ2-7; weak D call: TRBD2 (7 bases). The germline V and J ends were trimmed by 5 bases and 2 bases, with 13 bases remaining between them. The CDR3 extends over 14 amino acids. In DNA form, the CDR3 reads TGTGCCAGCAGTCCGGGGGGCCGGGCCTACGAGCAGTACTTC. The encoded protein is CASSPGGRAYEQYF.

This clonotype has a count of ten or more. This chain links TRBV5-1 with TRBJ2-5, with 8 positions matching TRBD2. With 3 bases clipped from V and 3 bases from J, the junction kept 4 bases outside the gene matches. Germline V gene sequence: CDR1 SGHRS, CDR2 YFSETQ. CDR3 length: 14 residues. DNA of the CDR3: TGCGCCAGCAGCTGGTACGGGGGGGAAGAGACCCAGTACTTC. Translating gives CASSWYGGEETQYF.

This clonotype has only a few counts. The J gene is TRBJ2-1, the V gene TRBV6-2 or TRBV6-3; 10 bases fit TRBD1. This CDR3 has 15 residues. V trimming: 6 bases; J trimming: 6 bases; junction bases outside the gene matches: 8. The germline gives CDR1 MNHEY, CDR2 SVGEGT. The CDR3 here is CASSSGTGDPNEQFF. DNA of the CDR3: TGTGCCAGCAGCTCCGGGACAGGGGATCCCAATGAGCAGTTCTTC.

This clonotype has a handful of counts. The conserved phenylalanine or tryptophan normally closing the CDR3 is absent here, so this likely arose from a read error. The chain combines TRBV3-1 with TRBJ2-7; D assignment may be TRBD1 or TRBD2 (6 bases each). This CDR3 comprises 14 residues. V lost 4 bases to trimming and J lost 3 bases, with 13 bases between them. Germline lookup yields CDR1 LGHDT and CDR2 YNNKEL (reference sequence). As DNA, the CDR3 is TGTGCCAGCAGCCGCGGGACACTGGTCTACGAGCAGTACATC. The encoded protein is CASSRGTLVYEQYI.

Within the sample, this clonotype is medium-sized. The V and J genes are TRBV20-1 and TRBJ2-1, with D hard to call. Germline loops: CDR1 DFQATT, CDR2 SNEGSKA (reference sequence). The V and J ends lost 6 bases and 4 bases respectively, with 13 bases between them. The CDR3 covers 13 residues. The DNA of the CDR3 is TGCAGTGCCTCTACGGAGACTTACAATGAGCAGTTCTTC. Its translation: CSASTETYNEQFF.

This clonotype was detected ten times or more. J is TRBJ1-1 and V is TRBV5-1, with D maybe TRBD1 (6 bases). Between the trimmed V and J ends, which lost 4 bases and 4 bases, there was a span of 11 bases. The CDR3 has 13 amino acids. The germline V gene encodes CDR1 SGHRS and CDR2 YFSETQ. CDR3 loop: CASSIGGGTEAFF. CDR3 bases: TGCGCCAGCAGCATAGGAGGGGGCACTGAAGCTTTCTTT.

This clonotype was picked up many times. This chain joins TRBV18 and TRBJ1-6; TRBD1 is a possible D gene (6 bases). Per the germline V gene, CDR1 is KGHSH and CDR2 is LQKENI. This CDR3 is 15 amino acids long. Trimming took off 3 bases at V and 7 bases at J, with 13 bases between the two ends. The CDR3 spells CASSPKQGNNSPLHF. The DNA of the CDR3 is TGTGCCAGCTCACCGAAACAGGGAAACAATTCACCCCTCCACTTT.

This clonotype has a count of ten or more. This chain links TRBV15 with TRBJ2-7; 13 bases align to TRBD2. CDR1 LNHNV and CDR2 YYDKDF come from the germline V gene (reference sequence). Trimming took 1 base from V and 4 from J; bases not matched to a gene: 1. This CDR3 contains 15 residues. CDR3: CATSRGLAGGYEQYF. Written as DNA, the CDR3 is TGTGCCACCAGCAGAGGACTAGCGGGGGGATACGAGCAGTACTTC. Based on the CDR3 plus reference TRBV15 and TRBJ2-7, the full variable domain is DAMVIQNPRYQVTQFGKPVTLSCSQTLNHNVMYWYQQKSSQAPKLLFHYYDKDFNNEADTPDNFQSRRPNTSFCFLDIRSPGLGDTAMYLCATSRGLAGGYEQYFGPGTRLTVT.

In this sample, this clonotype turned up a few times. Its ends do not fully match the called genes, so a read error is possible. The chain is built from TRBV20-1 and TRBJ2-1; D perhaps matches TRBD1 (6 bases). The CDR3 has 14 amino acids. Germline V gene lookup returns CDR1 DFQATT and CDR2 SNEGSKA (reference sequence). This CDR3 reads CSARDGQFNNEQFF. The DNA of the CDR3 is TGCAGTGCCAGAGACGGACAGTTCAACAATGAGCAGTTCTTC.

The table lists this clonotype with a few counts. The V call is TRBV20-1, the J call TRBJ2-7; 9 nucleotides align to TRBD1. CDR3 size: 13 residues. Germline CDR1 and CDR2: DFQATT and SNEGSKA (reference sequence). The ends lost 5 bases at V and 3 bases at J; junction bases unmatched: 5. The CDR3 is CSAARQGVYEQYF. CDR3 DNA sequence: TGCAGTGCTGCGAGACAGGGGGTCTACGAGCAGTACTTC.

In its sample, this clonotype was seen many times. This chain joins TRBV20-1 and TRBJ1-2; D gene ambiguous. Between the trimmed V and J ends, which lost 4 bases and 4 bases, there was a span of 4 bases. Germline V gene lookup returns CDR1 DFQATT and CDR2 SNEGSKA (reference sequence). The CDR3 has 10 amino acids. The DNA of the CDR3 is TGCAGTGCTAAGGCCTATGGCTACACCTTC. It yields the protein CSAKAYGYTF.

This clonotype has ten or more counts. This chain uses TRBV3-1 with TRBJ1-2, with a tentative D call TRBD1 (6 bases). The CDR3 contains 18 residues. Trimming cost V 0 bases and J 3 bases, with 20 bases left between them. From germline, CDR1 is LGHDT and CDR2 YNNKEL (reference sequence). The CDR3: CASSQDGTTQGRHYGYTF. The CDR3 DNA reads TGTGCCAGCAGCCAAGATGGGACAACACAAGGGCGTCACTATGGCTACACCTTC.

This clonotype was detected ten times or more. V usage is TRBV20-1 and J usage is TRBJ2-7, with a tentative D call TRBD1 (5 bases). The germline gives CDR1 DFQATT, CDR2 SNEGSKA (reference sequence). V shed 2 bases and J shed 6 bases, with 14 bases lying between them. This CDR3 has 13 residues. CDR3 DNA sequence: TGCAGTGCTAGACCGAGCTCAGGGATCGAGCAGTACTTC. Residues: CSARPSSGIEQYF.

This clonotype was counted at least ten times. The chain uses TRBV5-1 and TRBJ1-6; no reliable D call. The CDR3 covers 15 residues. Deletions cut 3 bases from V and 4 bases from J, with 11 bases between. Germline CDR1 and CDR2: SGHRS and YFSETQ. This CDR3 is CASSSNSRYNSPLHF. As DNA, the CDR3 is TGCGCCAGCAGCTCGAACTCTCGGTATAATTCACCCCTCCACTTT.

A few counts support this clonotype. The chain couples TRBV7-9 to TRBJ2-3; possible D gene TRBD2, 5 bases. The CDR3 contains 17 residues. V shed 0 bases and J shed 2 bases, with 15 bases lying between them. Germline CDR1 and CDR2: SEHNR and FQNEAQ (reference sequence). CDR3 DNA: TGTGCCAGCAGCTTAGCGTATGGGGTAGCGAACACAGATACGCAGTATTTT. Its protein product is CASSLAYGVANTDTQYF.

Many counts were recorded for this clonotype. The chain links TRBV20-1 to TRBJ1-5, with D unresolved. CDR3 length: 13 amino acids. The V gene lost 3 bases and the J gene lost 4 bases, with 10 bases spanning the gap. Germline V gene data show CDR1 as DFQATT and CDR2 as SNEGSKA (reference sequence). The CDR3 here is CSASSRFNQPQHF. Here the CDR3 DNA reads TGCAGTGCTAGTTCTCGGTTTAATCAGCCCCAGCATTTT.

This clonotype was counted at least ten times. This chain joins TRBV15 and TRBJ2-2, with a possible D match to TRBD1 (6 bases). Germline values: CDR1 LNHNV, CDR2 YYDKDF (reference sequence). V was clipped by 2 bases and J by 5 bases, with 12 bases between them. This CDR3 is built from 15 residues. The DNA for the CDR3 is TGTGCCACCAGCAGATTACAGGGAGTAACCGGGGAGCTGTTTTTT. This gives the protein CATSRLQGVTGELFF.

Many counts were recorded for this clonotype. This sequence joins TRBV12-3 or TRBV12-4 and TRBJ1-5, with a possible D match to TRBD1 (6 bases). The V gene lost 5 bases and the J gene lost 4 bases, with 15 bases spanning the gap. The CDR3 length is 15 residues. CDR3 coding DNA: TGTGCCAGCAGTCCACCGGACAGATCAAATCAGCCCCAGCATTTT. As protein: CASSPPDRSNQPQHF.

This clonotype was recorded many times. The chain combines TRBV20-1 with TRBJ2-1; TRBD2 aligns across 10 bases. Germline trimming cut 6 bases from V and 7 bases from J; bases unmatched to any gene: 12. Germline V gene sequence: CDR1 DFQATT, CDR2 SNEGSKA (reference sequence). The CDR3 is 15 residues long. CDR3: CSAPQAGGPENEQFF. The DNA for the CDR3 is TGCAGTGCACCTCAAGCGGGGGGGCCGGAAAATGAGCAGTTCTTC.